The clone carrying this T cell receptor (beta chain) was detected only a few times. Its antigen is unknown. Unique molecular identifiers were incorporated into the prepared TCRbeta library. TCRdb fed the PCR reads into MiXCR, producing one record per CDR3 protein. In the table there are about 300,000 distinct CDR3 sequences, 6.5% to 9% of which are singletons. The sample originates from a study of T-cell reconstitution after alpha-beta-depleted transplantation in children. CDR3 length: 13 amino acids. In germline, CDR1 is SEHNR, CDR2 FQNEAQ (reference sequence). Trimming took off 5 bases at V and 2 bases at J, with 7 bases between the two ends. The study, taken as a whole, reports: By about two months after transplant, alpha-beta T cells reportedly arose from several hundred graft clones that had expanded. At one year after transplant, newly produced T cells mostly accounted for T-cell counts and diversity.

The source is a female patient under 10 years old who had a stem cell transplant for Fanconi anemia, so the T cells may come from the graft donor. The material was peripheral blood, obtained 360 days after TCRalphabeta/CD19-depleted stem cell transplant. The chain carries TRBV7-9 and TRBJ2-1; D is uncertain. DNA of the CDR3: TGTGCCAGCAGCACCACAACCTACAATGAGCAGTTCTTC. Encoded protein: CASSTTTYNEQFF.